This TCR beta chain is from a study of persistence of HIV-infected CD4 T cells. Study-wide context: Donors had been on suppressive ART for a median of approximately eight years. A couple of participants gave one leukapheresis sample; others gave up to about 180 mL blood repeatedly.

Of note for this clone: The antigen remains unidentified.

Trimming shortened V by 0 bases and J by 10 bases, and 19 bases separated the two germline ends. Germline V gives CDR1 SGHNT, CDR2 YENEEA. This CDR3 comprises 16 residues. The immunoSEQ assay was version 4, run in survey mode. Sequenced by immunoSEQ multiplex PCR; TCRdb stores in-frame clones only, minus some. The table shows about 45,000 clones, with 85% to 90% occurring only once. Anti-CD3/anti-CD28 beads served as a nonspecific positive control stimulus. Sorting of responding CD4+ T cells relied on upregulated CD40 ligand together with CD69. For less than 20 hours, CD8-depleted PBMCs received anti-CD28/CD49d costimulation, a CD40-blocking antibody and enfuvirtide. Notes on the study in general: CMV- and Gag-responding cells had lower TCRbeta richness than CD3/CD28-responding cells.

V is TRBV11-3 and J is TRBJ2-1; D is ambiguous. This material consisted of CD4+ T cells sorted from PBMCs after 18-hour stimulation, taken from a patient who received antiretroviral therapy. The receptor comes from an adult woman with HIV who was CMV-seropositive. The CDR3 coding sequence is TGTGCCAGCAGCTTAGATGTGGGTGGAACCCTCCAAGAGCAGTTCTTC. It translates to CASSLDVGGTLQEQFF.